The clone carrying this TCR delta chain is labeled medium-sized (0.01 to 0.1%). This CDR3 region has 15 residues. Trimming took 0 bases from V and 0 from J, leaving 7 bases between them. Germline-derived CDR1 and CDR2 are GEAIGNYY and EKD. The sample belongs to a study of gamma-delta chains in newborns, infants, children. Turning to the study itself: Microbial exposure reportedly drives polyclonal innate γδ T cell expansion after birth.

TCRdb redid the clone calls on the reads with CATT. The table has about 5,400 delta-chain clones, around 20% seen once. V gene TRDV2 combines with J gene TRDJ2; D gene uncertain. The material sequenced was blood. The sequence derives from a child who was a newborn, infant or young child, either healthy, febrile or measles-vaccinated (not recorded which). In nucleotides, the CDR3 is TGTGCCTGTGACACCGTACAGACTTTGACAGCACAACTCTTCTTT. Its translation is CACDTVQTLTAQLFF.